This entry lists 17 T cell receptor beta chains sequenced from one sample in a study of T cells in localized non-small cell lung cancer. The data were produced by immunoSEQ multiplex PCR, yet TCRdb's version contains in-frame clones alone and is incomplete. The data show some 50,000 clones, around nine tenths seen once. The input for sequencing was PBMCs, taken before any cancer treatment. The receptors originated from a female donor with stage II lung adenocarcinoma.

This clone was seen once. The chain employs TRBV27 and TRBJ2-2, with D unresolved. CDR1 MNHEY and CDR2 SMNVEV come from the germline V gene (reference sequence). The CDR3 extends over 14 amino acids. The V end lost 0 bases, the J end lost 3 bases, and 5 bases lay between the germline ends. The CDR3 is CASSLSPDTGELFF. The DNA of the CDR3 is TGTGCCAGCAGTTTATCCCCTGACACCGGGGAGCTGTTTTTT.

The V gene is TRBV27, the J gene TRBJ1-2; a possible D gene is TRBD1 (5 bases). The CDR3 is 14 residues long. Germline CDR1 is MNHEY and CDR2 is SMNVEV (reference sequence). Trimming stripped 5 bases from V and 5 bases from J, with 15 bases between. The CDR3 DNA reads TGTGCCAGCAGTATCTCCAGGGTAGGGTATGGCTACACCTTC. Translation gives CASSISRVGYGYTF.

The chain is built from TRBV5-5 and TRBJ2-7; no firm D call. CDR3 size: 14 residues. The germline V gene encodes CDR1 SGHKS and CDR2 YYEKEE (reference sequence). Trimming removed 0 bases at V and 2 bases at J, with 9 bases between. CDR3: CASSLVQTPYEQYF. The DNA of the CDR3 is TGTGCCAGCAGCTTGGTACAGACGCCCTACGAGCAGTACTTC.

The chain links TRBV2 to TRBJ2-5; 12 bases are a match to TRBD2. CDR1 is SNHLY, CDR2 FYNNEI, per germline. J gave up 5 bases and V 5 bases, and 12 bases lay outside the gene matches. This CDR3 is 17 amino acids long. CDR3 sequence: CASSPASGGAGRETQYF. In DNA, the CDR3 is TGTGCCAGCAGTCCGGCTAGCGGGGGGGCAGGTCGGGAGACCCAGTACTTC.

This clone was seen once. This sequence joins TRBV14 and TRBJ2-7; perhaps TRBD1 as D (5 bases). Germline V gene data show CDR1 as SGHDN and CDR2 as FVKESK. This CDR3 is 16 amino acids long. Trimming took off 5 bases at V and 3 bases at J, with 20 bases between the two ends. CDR3 region: CASSSYPRAKVYEQYF. CDR3 bases: TGTGCCAGCAGCTCTTATCCCAGGGCTAAGGTCTACGAGCAGTACTTC.

This sequence joins TRBV5-4 and TRBJ1-2; possibly TRBD1 for D (6 bases). Germline V gene data show CDR1 as SGHNT and CDR2 as YYREEE (reference sequence). This CDR3 has 13 residues. Trimming pared 4 bases from V and 3 bases from J, leaving 10 bases between. The CDR3 bases are TGTGCCAGCAGCGGGGGGCCCGACTATGGCTACACCTTC. It encodes CASSGGPDYGYTF. Supplemented by reference TRBV5-4 and TRBJ1-2, the full variable domain reads ETGVTQSPTHLIKTRGQQVTLRCSSQSGHNTVSWYQQALGQGPQFIFQYYREEENGRGNFPPRFSGLQFPNYSSELNVNALELDDSALYLCASSGGPDYGYTFGSGTRLTVV.

The CDR3 DNA sequence: TGTGCCAGCAGTTTACCCCGGACCCTCCGTCAGCCCCAGCATTTT. Translating gives CASSLPRTLRQPQHF. The V gene is TRBV28, the J gene TRBJ1-5; D is undetermined. In germline, CDR1 is MDHEN, CDR2 SYDVKM. This CDR3 comprises 15 residues. Deletions cut 2 bases from V and 6 bases from J, with 14 bases between.

A single count supports this clone. In nucleotides, the CDR3 is TGCGCCAGCAGCTTGGACGGACTAGTAGTGGAGACCCAGTACTTC. This sequence encodes CASSLDGLVVETQYF. The chain recombines TRBV5-1 with TRBJ2-5, with 7 bases aligning to TRBD2. This CDR3 comprises 15 residues. The V and J ends lost 0 bases and 5 bases, in that order; junction bases with no gene match: 7. Germline CDR1 is SGHRS and CDR2 is YFSETQ. The full variable domain, rest sourced from reference TRBV5-1 and TRBJ2-5, is KAGVTQTPRYLIKTRGQQVTLSCSPISGHRSVSWYQQTPGQGLQFLFEYFSETQRNKGNFPGRFSGRQFSNSRSEMNVSTLELGDSALYLCASSLDGLVVETQYFGPGTRLLVL.

The rearrangement links TRBV2 to TRBJ1-6; 10 bases agree with TRBD1. This CDR3 comprises 15 residues. CDR1 is SNHLY, CDR2 FYNNEI, per germline. V gave up 6 bases and J gave up 7 bases; unmatched junction bases: 6. This CDR3 is CASSRDRGFNSPLHF. In DNA, the CDR3 is TGTGCCAGCAGCCGGGACAGGGGTTTCAATTCACCCCTCCACTTT.

V is TRBV6-1 and J is TRBJ1-1, with 7 bases identical to TRBD1. Losses at the gene ends were 6 bases for V and 5 bases for J; bases not matched to a gene: 12. CDR3 length: 15 residues. Germline lookup yields CDR1 MNHNS and CDR2 SASEGT. The CDR3 nucleotides read TGTGCCAGCAGGCACTCCTTGACAGGGAGAACTGAAGCTTTCTTT. Residues: CASRHSLTGRTEAFF.

In its sample, this clone was seen a few times. The CDR3 spells CASSLAAISRGYTF. The DNA for the CDR3 is TGTGCCAGCAGCTTGGCAGCCATTTCGAGGGGCTACACCTTC. The rearrangement joins TRBV5-6 to TRBJ1-2; D remains unclear. V was trimmed by 0 bases and J by 8 bases, leaving 14 bases between them. Germline CDR1 is SGHDT and CDR2 is YYEEEE. The CDR3 loop spans 14 amino acids.

The chain uses TRBV6-4 and TRBJ2-1; D call uncertain. This CDR3 contains 15 residues. Per germline, CDR1 MRHNA and CDR2 SNTAGT. With 6 bases removed from V and 8 bases from J, the gap between germline ends came to 20 bases. The CDR3 sequence is CASRCPPFMNDEQFF. In DNA form, the CDR3 reads TGTGCCAGCAGGTGTCCCCCGTTTATGAACGATGAGCAGTTCTTC.

This chain's CDR3 is CASSPGGAVYYNEQFF. CDR3 in DNA: TGTGCCAGCTCACCCGGCGGGGCTGTCTACTACAATGAGCAGTTCTTC. This chain joins TRBV18 and TRBJ2-1; D possibly corresponds to TRBD2 (6 bases). CDR1 is KGHSH, CDR2 LQKENI, per germline. The CDR3 has 16 amino acids. Trimming cost V 3 bases and J 3 bases, with 15 bases left between them.

The rearrangement links TRBV23-1 to TRBJ2-5; 9 positions match TRBD1. TRBV23-1 is reported as an ORF; its role is uncertain. The V segment lost 4 bases and the J segment 7 bases; nucleotides outside the gene matches: 16. There are 17 residues in the CDR3. The CDR3 region is CASSRIHIGTGNGTQYF. In DNA form, the CDR3 reads TGCGCCAGCAGTCGGATACACATCGGGACAGGGAATGGGACCCAGTACTTC.

This chain joins TRBV2 and TRBJ2-7, with D maybe TRBD2 (6 bases). Germline V gives CDR1 SNHLY, CDR2 FYNNEI. The germline V and J ends were trimmed by 6 bases and 5 bases, with 11 bases remaining between them. The CDR3 covers 12 residues. Here the CDR3 reads CASRSGVDEQYF. The CDR3 DNA sequence: TGTGCCAGCAGGTCGGGGGTCGACGAGCAGTACTTC.

The V gene is TRBV30, the J gene TRBJ2-3; 7 bases match TRBD2. With V trimmed by 4 bases and J by 2 bases, 3 bases remained unmatched. CDR3 size: 13 residues. From germline, CDR1 is GTSNPN and CDR2 SVGIG (reference sequence). The CDR3 bases are TGTGCCTGGACTAGCGGATACACAGATACGCAGTATTTT. Protein product: CAWTSGYTDTQYF.

This clone was seen once. V is TRBV7-9 and J is TRBJ1-2; TRBD1 agrees at 8 bases. V was pared by 4 bases and J by 10 bases, with 11 bases of the junction left unmatched. Germline V CDR1 and CDR2: SEHNR, FQNEAQ (reference sequence). This CDR3 has 14 residues. CDR3: CASSSGIRGLDYTF. The CDR3 DNA follows: TGTGCCAGCAGCTCAGGAATCAGGGGGCTTGACTACACCTTC.